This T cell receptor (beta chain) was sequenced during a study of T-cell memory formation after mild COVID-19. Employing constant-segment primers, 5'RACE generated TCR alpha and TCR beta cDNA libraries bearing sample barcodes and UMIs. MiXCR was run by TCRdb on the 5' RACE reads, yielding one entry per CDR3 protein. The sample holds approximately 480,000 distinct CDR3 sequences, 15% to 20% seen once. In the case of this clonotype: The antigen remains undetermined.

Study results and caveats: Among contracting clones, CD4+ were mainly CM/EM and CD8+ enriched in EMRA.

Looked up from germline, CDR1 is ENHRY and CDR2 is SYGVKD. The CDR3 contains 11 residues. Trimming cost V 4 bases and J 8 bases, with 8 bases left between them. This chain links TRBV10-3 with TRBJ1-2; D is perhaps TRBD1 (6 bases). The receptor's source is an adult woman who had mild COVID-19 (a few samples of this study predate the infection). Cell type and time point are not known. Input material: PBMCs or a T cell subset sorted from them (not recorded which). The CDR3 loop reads CAISAGEGYTF. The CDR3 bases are TGTGCCATCAGTGCAGGGGAGGGCTACACCTTC.